What follows are 30 T cell receptor beta chains derived from one specimen sequenced in a study of cytomegalovirus exposure and HLA in healthy donors. The PCR contained 60 Vbeta and 13 Jbeta primers. Measured with immunoSEQ multiplex PCR; TCRdb has only the in-frame clones, and not every one. The sample contains about 150,000 clones, around 84% of which appear only once. Material for sequencing was PBMCs. Every receptor here comes from a woman aged 18-35 years in good health and CMV-seronegative.

J is TRBJ2-5 and V is TRBV5-1; 7 bases fit TRBD1. There are 14 residues in the CDR3. The junction had 0 bases not matched to a gene; V was cut back by 0 bases and J by 1 base. CDR1 is SGHRS and CDR2 is YFSETQ in the germline V gene. The CDR3 DNA is TGCGCCAGCAGCTTGGGGACAGGCCAAGAGACCCAGTACTTC. It yields the protein CASSLGTGQETQYF.

In its sample, this clone was seen once. Here the CDR3 reads CAISGGLAGGEETQYF. As DNA, the CDR3 is TGTGCCATCAGTGGGGGGCTAGCGGGAGGGGAAGAGACCCAGTACTTC. The chain combines TRBV10-3 with TRBJ2-5; 12 nucleotides align to TRBD2. After removal of 4 bases from V and 3 bases from J, the junction contained 6 bases not matched to a gene. This CDR3 region has 16 residues. Per the germline V gene, CDR1 is ENHRY and CDR2 is SYGVKD.

The J gene is TRBJ2-7, the V gene TRBV7-9; 8 nucleotides agree with TRBD2. CDR1 and CDR2 from the germline V gene are SEHNR and FQNEAQ (reference sequence). V lost 4 bases, J lost 2 bases, and 7 bases stayed unmatched. The CDR3 has 15 amino acids. CDR3 loop: CASSWGREATYEQYF. The CDR3 nucleotides are TGTGCCAGCAGCTGGGGGCGGGAGGCCACCTACGAGCAGTACTTC. Drawing the rest from reference TRBV7-9 and TRBJ2-7, the complete variable domain is DTGVSQNPRHKITKRGQNVTFRCDPISEHNRLYWYRQTLGQGPEFLTYFQNEAQLEKSRLLSDRFSAERPKGSFSTLEIQRTEQGDSAMYLCASSWGREATYEQYFGPGTRLTVT.

This clone was recorded only once. This sample includes further DNA sequences coding for the same CDR3. The V and J genes are TRBV5-1 and TRBJ2-1; TRBD2 aligns across 12 bases. The junction had 1 base not matched to a gene; V was cut back by 2 bases and J by 4 bases. The CDR3 covers 15 residues. Germline V CDR1 and CDR2: SGHRS, YFSETQ. The CDR3 DNA is TGCGCCAGCAGCTTAGGACTAGCGGGATACAATGAGCAGTTCTTC. Translation: CASSLGLAGYNEQFF. Looking up the rest from reference TRBV5-1 and TRBJ2-1 gives the full variable domain: KAGVTQTPRYLIKTRGQQVTLSCSPISGHRSVSWYQQTPGQGLQFLFEYFSETQRNKGNFPGRFSGRQFSNSRSEMNVSTLELGDSALYLCASSLGLAGYNEQFFGPGTRLTVL.

CDR3 nucleotides: TGCGCCAGCAGGAAAAGTTTGACAGGGAATTACTACGAGCAGTACTTC. This codes for CASRKSLTGNYYEQYF. The V call is TRBV4-1, the J call TRBJ2-7; 7 nucleotides agree with TRBD1. This CDR3 comprises 16 residues. CDR1 is MGHRA, CDR2 YSYEKL, per germline. V dropped 6 bases and J dropped 3; count of bases not matched to a gene: 14.

This chain uses TRBV28 with TRBJ1-4, with a possible D match to TRBD1 (6 bases). Germline CDR1 is MDHEN and CDR2 is SYDVKM. With 2 bases removed from V and 4 bases from J, the gap between germline ends came to 11 bases. The CDR3 is 15 amino acids. DNA of the CDR3: TGTGCCAGCAGTTTAGTGGACAGACTTAATGAAAAACTGTTTTTT. Its protein is CASSLVDRLNEKLFF.

This clone appeared a single time. V and J are TRBV18 and TRBJ1-2, with 10 bases identical to TRBD1. Per the germline V gene, CDR1 is KGHSH and CDR2 is LQKENI. This CDR3 is 16 amino acids long. J lost 1 base, V lost 3 bases, and 5 bases had no gene match. The CDR3 here is CASSPGQGTFNYGYTF. The DNA for the CDR3 is TGTGCCAGCTCACCGGGACAGGGGACCTTTAACTATGGCTACACCTTC.

The rearrangement links TRBV18 to TRBJ2-3, with unresolved D. Germline assignment: CDR1 KGHSH and CDR2 LQKENI. This CDR3 has 14 amino acids. The ends were cut back, 3 bases at V and 3 bases at J, with 10 bases in the middle. The DNA for the CDR3 is TGTGCCAGCTCACCGGTCGGGTTAACAGATACGCAGTATTTT. It encodes CASSPVGLTDTQYF.

The chain links TRBV27 to TRBJ2-7; D may be TRBD2 (5 bases). Trimming removed 0 bases from V and 2 bases from J, with 11 bases in between. CDR1 is MNHEY and CDR2 is SMNVEV in the germline V gene (reference sequence). The CDR3 is 15 amino acids. Written as DNA, the CDR3 is TGTGCCAGCAGTTTATCTGGGAGTGGGCCCTACGAGCAGTACTTC. As protein: CASSLSGSGPYEQYF.

Turning to this clone: This sample also contains other DNA sequences that code for the same CDR3. The rearrangement joins TRBV15 to TRBJ2-7; TRBD2 is a possible D gene (6 bases). The CDR3 covers 16 residues. Per the germline V gene, CDR1 is LNHNV and CDR2 is YYDKDF (reference sequence). V was trimmed by 2 bases and J by 3 bases, leaving 17 bases between them. The CDR3 is CATSRSGVVAVYEQYF. Written as DNA, the CDR3 is TGTGCCACCAGCAGATCCGGGGTAGTAGCGGTCTACGAGCAGTACTTC.

V gene TRBV9 combines with J gene TRBJ1-5; 7 bases are shared with TRBD1. Trimming cost V 3 bases and J 4 bases; bases outside gene matches: 4. CDR1 SGDLS and CDR2 YYNGEE come from the germline V gene. The CDR3 covers 14 residues. The CDR3 spells CASSAGTENQPQHF. CDR3 DNA: TGTGCCAGCAGCGCCGGGACAGAGAATCAGCCCCAGCATTTT.

The chain has TRBV19 and TRBJ2-7; 11 bases align to TRBD2. This CDR3 is 15 amino acids long. Germline V gene data show CDR1 as LNHDA and CDR2 as SQIVND (reference sequence). Germline trimming cut 5 bases from V and 2 bases from J; bases unmatched to any gene: 5. The CDR3 loop reads CASSLTSGKPYEQYF. The CDR3, as DNA: TGTGCCAGTAGTCTGACTAGCGGGAAACCCTACGAGCAGTACTTC.

This clone is a singleton in its sample. This chain connects TRBV19 to TRBJ2-2, with 8 bases aligning to TRBD2. The germline V gene encodes CDR1 LNHDA and CDR2 SQIVND (reference sequence). The CDR3 runs to 13 residues. Germline trimming cut 11 bases from V and 13 bases from J; bases unmatched to any gene: 15. CDR3 protein: CASGRGTRGGLFF. In DNA form, the CDR3 reads TGTGCCTCCGGGCGGGGGACTAGGGGTGGGCTGTTTTTT.

This chain links TRBV19 with TRBJ2-7; TRBD1 aligns across 7 bases. The CDR3 runs 14 residues. From germline, CDR1 is LNHDA and CDR2 SQIVND (reference sequence). The trim removed 4 bases at V and 4 bases at J, leaving 7 bases unmatched. The CDR3: CASSTGTETYEQYF. In DNA, the CDR3 is TGTGCCAGTAGTACCGGGACAGAGACTTACGAGCAGTACTTC.

J is TRBJ2-1 and V is TRBV9; TRBD2 aligns across 8 bases. The length of the CDR3 is 16 residues. The germline V gene encodes CDR1 SGDLS and CDR2 YYNGEE. V shed 4 bases and J 4 bases; nucleotides not matched to a gene: 10. The CDR3 loop is CASSLRDGRGYNEQFF. The CDR3 DNA follows: TGTGCCAGCAGCCTTAGGGACGGGAGGGGATACAATGAGCAGTTCTTC.

V usage is TRBV6-5 and J usage is TRBJ1-2; 9 bases align to TRBD1. The CDR3 covers 15 residues. Germline CDR1 reads MNHEY; CDR2 reads SVGAGI. V lost 5 bases and J lost 1; bases outside the gene matches: 5. The CDR3 DNA reads TGTGCCAGCAGTAGCAGGACAGGGGATAACTATGGCTACACCTTC. It is translated as CASSSRTGDNYGYTF.

The chain is built from TRBV20-1 and TRBJ1-1; the D is unclear. CDR1 and CDR2 (germline): DFQATT, SNEGSKA (reference sequence). The CDR3 spans 11 residues. Between the trimmed V and J ends, which lost 4 bases and 4 bases, there was a span of 7 bases. The CDR3 DNA sequence: TGCAGTGCTACACAGATCACTGAAGCTTTCTTT. Encoded protein: CSATQITEAFF.

A few counts support this clone. The V call is TRBV4-3, the J call TRBJ1-2; D perhaps matches TRBD1 (5 bases). This CDR3 has 15 residues. Trimming took off 2 bases at V and 5 bases at J, with 15 bases between the two ends. CDR1 is LGHNA, CDR2 YSLEER, per germline. The CDR3 region has the DNA TGCGCCAGCAGCCAAACCGTTCCGGACATTTATGGCTACACCTTC. Translating it yields CASSQTVPDIYGYTF.

The rearrangement joins TRBV11-3 to TRBJ2-2; possibly TRBD2 for D (6 bases). CDR1 is SGHNT, CDR2 YENEEA, per germline. Trimming removed 2 bases from V and 0 bases from J, with 19 bases in between. The CDR3 totals 19 residues. For the CDR3, the DNA is TGTGCCAGCAGCTTATCGGAGGGGTTTATGGGGGCGAACACCGGGGAGCTGTTTTTT. It is translated as CASSLSEGFMGANTGELFF.

The chain combines TRBV9 with TRBJ1-2, with TRBD1 matching over 9 bases. The V gene end was trimmed by 2 bases and the J gene end by 7 bases; junction bases not matched to a gene: 15. The CDR3 extends over 17 amino acids. From germline, CDR1 is SGDLS and CDR2 YYNGEE. The CDR3 loop reads CASSVRQGGPIAGGYTF. The CDR3 nucleotides are TGTGCCAGCAGCGTCCGACAGGGGGGGCCTATTGCGGGTGGCTACACCTTC.

The CDR3 sequence is CASSDGTVSYGYTF. The CDR3 nucleotides read TGTGCCAGCAGTGACGGGACAGTATCCTATGGCTACACCTTC. The chain has TRBV9 and TRBJ1-2; 7 bases match TRBD1. From germline, CDR1 is SGDLS and CDR2 YYNGEE. With V trimmed by 5 bases and J by 4 bases, 8 bases remained unmatched. The CDR3 length is 14 residues. Based on the CDR3 plus reference TRBV9 and TRBJ1-2, the full variable domain is DSGVTQTPKHLITATGQRVTLRCSPRSGDLSVYWYQQSLDQGLQFLIQYYNGEERAKGNILERFSAQQFPDLHSELNLSSLELGDSALYFCASSDGTVSYGYTFGSGTRLTVV.

This clone was observed a few times. The V gene is TRBV28, the J gene TRBJ1-3; no definite D call. With 8 bases removed from V and 0 bases from J, the gap between germline ends came to 11 bases. This CDR3 has 14 amino acids. Germline lookup yields CDR1 MDHEN and CDR2 SYDVKM. The CDR3 sequence is CASPPSLSGNTIYF. DNA of the CDR3: TGTGCCAGCCCCCCGAGCCTCTCTGGAAACACCATATATTTT.

The chain is built from TRBV29-1 and TRBJ2-2, with 9 bases lining up with TRBD1. Looked up from germline, CDR1 is SQVTM and CDR2 is ANQGSEA. J gave up 5 bases and V 6 bases, and 10 bases lay outside the gene matches. The CDR3 is 15 residues long. This CDR3 reads CSVEKTGGGTGELFF. The CDR3 DNA sequence: TGCAGCGTCGAAAAGACAGGGGGGGGGACCGGGGAGCTGTTTTTT.

This clone was recorded only once. The chain joins TRBV7-3 to TRBJ1-6, with 8 nucleotides matching TRBD1. The CDR3 has 15 amino acids. The junction had 6 bases not matched to a gene; V was cut back by 5 bases and J by 6 bases. CDR1 SGHTA and CDR2 FQGTGA come from the germline V gene. CDR3 loop: CASSARQGINSPLHF. In nucleotides, the CDR3 is TGTGCCAGCAGCGCCCGACAGGGGATTAATTCACCCCTCCACTTT.

The V gene is TRBV9, the J gene TRBJ2-3, with 8 bases aligning to TRBD2. There are 16 residues in the CDR3. V shed 0 bases, J shed 3 bases, and the junction held 6 bases outside the gene matches. Germline lookup yields CDR1 SGDLS and CDR2 YYNGEE. The CDR3 protein is CASSVEGGGGTDTQYF. The DNA of the CDR3 is TGTGCCAGCAGCGTAGAGGGGGGCGGGGGGACAGATACGCAGTATTTT.

In DNA, the CDR3 is TGTGCCAGTGAGGCAGGGGGTAGGGGGGAAGCTTTCTTT. Translation: CASEAGGRGEAFF. V is TRBV7-8 and J is TRBJ1-1, with 7 bases identical to TRBD1. The CDR3 covers 13 residues. Germline values: CDR1 SGHVS, CDR2 FQNEAQ. Trimming took 9 bases from V and 8 from J; bases not matched to a gene: 12. Full variable domain (rest looked up from reference TRBV7-8 and TRBJ1-1): GAGVSQSPRYKVAKRGQDVALRCDPISGHVSLFWYQQALGQGPEFLTYFQNEAQLDKSGLPSDRFFAERPEGSVSTLKIQRTQQEDSAVYLCASEAGGRGEAFFGQGTRLTVV.

The chain joins TRBV7-2 to TRBJ2-7; possible D gene TRBD1, 6 bases. CDR1 is SGHTA and CDR2 is FQGNSA in the germline V gene. The CDR3 loop spans 11 amino acids. V was clipped by 5 bases and J by 6 bases, with 8 bases between them. CDR3 nucleotide sequence: TGTGCCAGCAGCCAGGGGTGCGAGCAGTACTTC. Translation gives CASSQGCEQYF. The variable domain in full, with the rest retrieved from reference TRBV7-2 and TRBJ2-7, is GAGVSQSPSNKVTEKGKDVELRCDPISGHTALYWYRQSLGQGLEFLIYFQGNSAPDKSGLPSDRFSAERTGGSVSTLTIQRTQQEDSAVYLCASSQGCEQYFGPGTRLTVT.

The V call is TRBV28, the J call TRBJ1-6; D unresolved. The CDR3 sequence is 14 residues long. Germline V lookup: CDR1 MDHEN, CDR2 SYDVKM. V shed 3 bases and J shed 9 bases, with 12 bases lying between them. CDR3: CASSFDLGGSPLHF. The CDR3 DNA reads TGTGCCAGCAGTTTTGACCTCGGCGGTTCACCCCTCCACTTT.

This sequence joins TRBV29-1 and TRBJ1-2; perhaps TRBD1 as D (6 bases). With 2 bases removed from V and 7 bases from J, the gap between germline ends came to 14 bases. The germline CDR1 and CDR2 sequences are SQVTM and ANQGSEA. CDR3 size: 13 residues. CDR3 loop: CSVEQTGTSGYTF. The CDR3 DNA is TGCAGCGTTGAACAAACAGGGACCTCTGGCTACACCTTC. The complete variable domain, with remaining parts taken from reference TRBV29-1 and TRBJ1-2, reads SAVISQKPSRDICQRGTSLTIQCQVDSQVTMMFWYRQQPGQSLTLIATANQGSEATYESGFVIDKFPISRPNLTFSTLTVSNMSPEDSSIYLCSVEQTGTSGYTFGSGTRLTVV.

CDR3 amino acids: CASADGSSYNEQFF. DNA for the CDR3: TGCGCCAGCGCGGACGGGAGCTCCTACAATGAGCAGTTCTTC. The chain employs TRBV4-3 and TRBJ2-1, with D possibly TRBD2 on 6 matching bases. Germline V CDR1 and CDR2: LGHNA, YSLEER. V lost 8 bases, J lost 0 bases, and 11 bases lay in between. CDR3 length equals 14 residues.